One and the same sample provided the 19 T cell receptor beta chains below, sequenced in a study of T cell repertoires in cytomegalovirus infection. These receptors lack a known antigen. TCRdb itself ran the reads through MiXCR, one entry per CDR3 protein. The sample lists about 830,000 distinct CDR3 sequences; about 33% were seen once. The specimen comprised cultured CD8+ T cells from PBMCs, sampled from culture after CMV antigen stimulation. These receptors were obtained from a human donor in good health (CMV status not recorded). Some clones in this sample may be carry-over from other donors' samples.

This chain joins TRBV2 and TRBJ2-4; possible D gene TRBD1, 6 bases. The CDR3 is 16 amino acids. The germline V and J ends were trimmed by 6 bases and 0 bases, with 15 bases remaining between them. Germline CDR1 SNHLY, CDR2 FYNNEI. Here the CDR3 DNA reads TGTGCCAGCAGGACGGACAGCGTTCTAGCCAAAAACATTCAGTACTTC. Translated: CASRTDSVLAKNIQYF.

This chain links TRBV7-6 with TRBJ1-1, with a tentative D call TRBD1 (5 bases). The CDR3 is 13 amino acids. The V end was cut by 0 bases, the J end by 10 bases, with 12 bases between. Germline assignment: CDR1 SGHVS and CDR2 FNYEAQ. The CDR3: CASSLAGRGGAFF. CDR3 DNA sequence: TGTGCCAGCAGCTTAGCGGGGCGGGGTGGAGCTTTCTTT. The full variable domain, completed using reference TRBV7-6 and TRBJ1-1, is GAGVSQSPRYKVTKRGQDVALRCDPISGHVSLYWYRQALGQGPEFLTYFNYEAQQDKSGLPNDRFSAERPEGSISTLTIQRTEQRDSAMYRCASSLAGRGGAFFGQGTRLTVV.

The CDR3 region is CASSFRWAAHEQYV. The CDR3 nucleotides read TGTGCCAGCAGCTTTCGGTGGGCGGCCCACGAGCAGTACGTC. The chain recombines TRBV7-8 with TRBJ2-7; D not certain. Germline V lookup: CDR1 SGHVS, CDR2 FQNEAQ. The CDR3 has 14 amino acids. V lost 3 bases to trimming and J lost 5 bases, with 14 bases between them.

V gene TRBV29-1 combines with J gene TRBJ1-1, with 8 nucleotides matching TRBD1. Looked up from germline, CDR1 is SQVTM and CDR2 is ANQGSEA. This CDR3 spans 11 amino acids. V lost 4 bases and J lost 11; bases outside the gene matches: 6. The CDR3 bases are TGCAGCGTTGTCCAGGGGGCGGAGGCTTTCTTT. This gives the protein CSVVQGAEAFF.

The chain combines TRBV11-2 with TRBJ2-3, with D hard to call. Germline lookup yields CDR1 SGHAT and CDR2 FQNNGV. The CDR3 sequence is 12 residues long. V was trimmed by 5 bases and J by 4 bases, leaving 7 bases between them. CDR3 coding DNA: TGTGCCAGCAGCCGTTTCGCAGATACGCAGTATTTT. Translating it yields CASSRFADTQYF.

This clonotype appeared once. V and J are TRBV27 and TRBJ2-7; 8 positions match TRBD1. V gave up 6 bases and J gave up 3 bases; unmatched junction bases: 1. In germline, CDR1 is MNHEY, CDR2 SMNVEV (reference sequence). The CDR3 consists of 12 residues. CDR3 sequence reads: CASRDRDYEQYV. The CDR3 region has the DNA TGTGCCAGCAGGGACAGGGACTACGAGCAGTACGTC.

The chain combines TRBV5-5 with TRBJ2-7, with D possibly matching TRBD2 (6 bases). Trimming shortened V by 1 base and J by 9 bases, and 23 bases separated the two germline ends. There are 16 residues in the CDR3. Per germline, CDR1 SGHKS and CDR2 YYEKEE (reference sequence). In nucleotides, the CDR3 is TGTGCCAGCAGCTTGATGTTTGGGGGGACGAAAGACGGGCAGTACTTC. This encodes CASSLMFGGTKDGQYF. Variable domain in full (rest from reference TRBV5-5 and TRBJ2-7): DAGVTQSPTHLIKTRGQQVTLRCSPISGHKSVSWYQQVLGQGPQFIFQYYEKEERGRGNFPDRFSARQFPNYSSELNVNALLLGDSALYLCASSLMFGGTKDGQYFGPGTRLTVT.

There are a few counts of this clonotype. V is TRBV6-2 or TRBV6-3 and J is TRBJ2-5; 12 nucleotides align to TRBD1. The CDR3 spans 13 residues. From germline, CDR1 is MNHEY and CDR2 SVGEGT. V lost 8 bases to trimming and J lost 14 bases; unmatched junction nucleotides: 12. The CDR3 region has the DNA TGTGCCAGCGGGCCGGGACAGGGGGCGCGAGGCTACTTC. Translating it yields CASGPGQGARGYF.

This clonotype was seen a handful of times. This chain uses TRBV7-9 with TRBJ2-3; tentative D call: TRBD1 (5 bases). This CDR3 spans 14 amino acids. Germline values: CDR1 SEHNR, CDR2 FQNEAQ (reference sequence). Trimming cost V 4 bases and J 2 bases, with 10 bases left between them. The DNA for the CDR3 is TGTGCCAGCAGCTCTAGTGGACACACAGATACGCAGTATTTT. It codes for CASSSSGHTDTQYF.

J is TRBJ1-6 and V is TRBV7-8; maybe TRBD1 (5 bases). The CDR3 totals 15 residues. Germline-derived CDR1 and CDR2 are SGHVS and FQNEAQ. V was trimmed by 2 bases and J by 6 bases, leaving 11 bases between them. CDR3 in DNA: TGTGCCAGCAGCTTATTGGCCGGGGCTAATTCACCCCTCCACTTT. It translates to CASSLLAGANSPLHF.

The V call is TRBV5-1, the J call TRBJ1-2; 9 bases fit TRBD1. CDR1 is SGHRS, CDR2 YFSETQ, per germline. Losses at the gene ends were 4 bases for V and 8 bases for J; bases not matched to a gene: 6. This CDR3 has 13 residues. The CDR3 sequence: CASSRDRAPGYTF. As DNA, the CDR3 is TGCGCCAGCAGCCGGGACAGGGCGCCCGGCTACACCTTC.

This clonotype was detected a few times. This sequence joins TRBV7-9 and TRBJ1-2; the D is unclear. This CDR3 is built from 16 residues. The V and J ends lost 4 bases and 0 bases respectively, with 15 bases between them. Looked up from germline, CDR1 is SEHNR and CDR2 is FQNEAQ (reference sequence). The DNA of the CDR3 is TGTGCCAGCAGCTCCGACCGGTTGATAGCTAACTATGGCTACACCTTC. The encoded protein is CASSSDRLIANYGYTF.

J is TRBJ2-7 and V is TRBV3-1, with TRBD1 matching 8 bases. The CDR3 spans 13 residues. V trimming: 3 bases; J trimming: 5 bases; junction bases outside the gene matches: 3. Germline V lookup: CDR1 LGHDT, CDR2 YNNKEL (reference sequence). The CDR3 DNA reads TGTGCCAGCAGCCATCTGGACAGGGACGAGCAGTACTTC. It specifies CASSHLDRDEQYF.

This clonotype was seen at least ten times. The chain carries TRBV5-8 and TRBJ2-1, with 13 nucleotides matching TRBD2. Germline V gene data show CDR1 as SGHTS and CDR2 as YDEGEE. V lost 4 bases, J lost 3 bases, and 10 bases stayed unmatched. There are 18 residues in the CDR3. DNA for the CDR3: TGTGCCAGCAGCATCCCGACTAGCGGGGGGACGGTCTACAATGAGCAGTTCTTC. Its protein is CASSIPTSGGTVYNEQFF.

This clonotype was seen only a few times. The chain uses TRBV4-1 and TRBJ1-1; a possible D gene is TRBD1 (5 bases). V lost 0 bases and J lost 4, with 12 bases in between. Per germline, CDR1 MGHRA and CDR2 YSYEKL. CDR3 length: 15 residues. The DNA of the CDR3 is TGCGCCAGCAGCCAAGATGGGGCAGGGACCACTGAAGCTTTCTTT. This gives the protein CASSQDGAGTTEAFF.

J is TRBJ2-7 and V is TRBV5-6; D not resolved. Germline V gene sequence: CDR1 SGHDT, CDR2 YYEEEE. This CDR3 is 11 amino acids long. V was clipped by 4 bases and J by 7 bases, with 9 bases between them. The CDR3 here is CASSKGPEQYV. The CDR3 DNA reads TGTGCCAGCAGCAAGGGCCCAGAGCAGTACGTC.

This chain links TRBV4-2 with TRBJ2-1; D could derive from TRBD1 or TRBD2 (5 bases each). Between the trimmed V and J ends, which lost 5 bases and 7 bases, there was a span of 18 bases. The CDR3 extends over 15 amino acids. Germline V lookup: CDR1 LGHNA, CDR2 YNFKEQ. CDR3 protein: CASSKRDQVNNEQFF. The CDR3 nucleotides read TGTGCCAGCAGCAAGAGGGACCAGGTGAATAATGAGCAGTTCTTC.

This chain joins TRBV24-1 and TRBJ2-2, with D unclear. V lost 9 bases, J lost 5 bases, and 9 bases lay in between. Germline values: CDR1 KGHDR, CDR2 SFDVKD. The CDR3 contains 12 residues. The CDR3 nucleotides are TGTGCCACCTTGAAGGAGACCGGGGAGCTGTTTTTT. Amino acids: CATLKETGELFF.

The chain carries TRBV4-2 and TRBJ2-2; a possible D gene is TRBD2 (5 bases). Per the germline V gene, CDR1 is LGHNA and CDR2 is YNFKEQ. This CDR3 region has 16 residues. Trimming cost V 0 bases and J 3 bases, with 11 bases left between them. The CDR3 DNA reads TGTGCCAGCAGCCAAGAGGAGCGGTGGGACACCGGGGAGCTGTTTTTT. Its translation: CASSQEERWDTGELFF.